A single sample is the source of the 2 T cell receptor beta chains below, sequenced in a study of CD8 T cells in Susac syndrome. An input of roughly 0.45 to 1 ug of RNA was subjected to reverse transcription using random hexamers. TCRdb called the immunoSEQ multiplex PCR reads again in MiXCR, with one record for every CDR3 protein. The sample carries 200,000 to 250,000 distinct CDR3 sequences, around 96% recorded once. Sequencing used CD4+ T cells from PBMCs. The receptors were gathered from a human donor with multiple sclerosis.

The V call is TRBV20-1, the J call TRBJ1-1, with 9 bases that match TRBD1. The CDR3 is 15 amino acids. Trimming at V came to 6 bases and at J to 7 bases, leaving 15 bases not matched to a gene. The V gene's germline CDR1 is DFQATT and CDR2 SNEGSKA (reference sequence). CDR3 region: CSASGGQGITGEAFF. Written as DNA, the CDR3 is TGCAGTGCCAGCGGGGGACAGGGAATAACTGGTGAAGCTTTCTTT.

CDR3 residues: CSATGGDHYGYTF. The CDR3, as DNA: TGCAGTGCAACAGGGGGCGACCATTATGGCTACACCTTC. J is TRBJ1-2 and V is TRBV20-1; 9 nucleotides line up with TRBD1. The CDR3 runs 13 residues. After removal of 6 bases from V and 5 bases from J, the junction contained 7 bases not matched to a gene. CDR1 and CDR2 from the germline V gene are DFQATT and SNEGSKA (reference sequence).